This T cell receptor (beta chain) was identified during a study of CD8 T cells in Susac syndrome (dated by TCRdb to about 2019). Background for the entire study: Whether CD8+ T cell activation and differentiation in Susac syndrome was antigen driven was tested using repertoire sequencing. Clonality of the CD8+ T cell repertoire was compared between about a dozen healthy donors, roughly 14 Susac syndrome patients and around 15 multiple sclerosis patients.

As to this clonotype: Its binding antigen is unknown. Per-base qualities were not stored, and no clone one base away is much larger.

RNA was extracted with the RNeasy kit and about 0.5 to 1 ug was reverse transcribed using random hexamers. TCR beta CDR3 regions were amplified with the immunoSEQ multiplex PCR assay covering 54 Vbeta and 13 Jbeta segments. PCR amplification bias was corrected using a synthetic template baseline for primer optimization and computational correction. In the paper's pipeline: Reads were annotated to V, D and J genes per IMGT and analyzed with immunoSEQ Analyzer, keeping only productive sequences. Clonality was computed as one minus Shannon entropy normalized by log2 of the number of productive unique sequences. For each patient and control, public and private clones were evaluated among the 100 most prevalent clones. Susac-specific clones were defined as absent from healthy and MS cohorts, 800 to 1,200 published viral clones and other ImmuneACCESS disease sequences. TCRdb reworked the public reads: Q25 trimming with fastp, MiXCR clone assembly, productive beta chains retained. Every distinct CDR3 protein forms one entry, paired with its most common genes and DNA. The V and J calls were not made by the authors but by TCRdb's processing. This sample holds about 150,000 distinct CDR3 sequences; 90% to 95% were observed only once. Clones ranked in the top ten supply around 0.21% of the sample.

High-throughput TCR beta sequencing profiled peripheral blood CD8+ and CD4+ T cells from healthy donors, Susac syndrome patients and multiple sclerosis patients. Treatment-naive patients with stable or active relapsing-remitting disease fulfilling revised McDonald criteria were used as multiple sclerosis controls. CD8+ TEMRA cells were enriched by FACS, while bulk CD8+ and CD4+ T cells were purified by magnetic negative isolation. Blood was collected in EDTA tubes and processed within 24 hours, with PBMCs isolated through density gradient centrifugation. PBMCs intended for TCR sequencing were frozen in liquid nitrogen and were later thawed in a 37 degrees C water bath. A purity of at least 90% was achieved for sorted or isolated CD4+, CD8+ and CD8+ TEMRA cells. Summary of the overall study and its limitations: The TCR sequencing and HLA analysis was acknowledged to have included a relatively small number of individuals.

V has 0 bases trimmed and J has 8 bases trimmed; junction bases matching no gene number 11. The CDR3 has 16 amino acids, counting the end cysteine and phenylalanine. CDR3 DNA is the only sequence kept; it has 48 bases, read in frame from the first base. The germline V gene provides CDR1 MGHRA and CDR2 YSYEKL. Recombination connected TRBV4-1 to TRBJ1-2, and TRBD1 matches 8 of the central bases. Sequenced sample: CD8+ T cells from PBMCs. The clonotype comes from a human donor with multiple sclerosis. The CDR3 loop reads CASSQEDGQGAGGYTF. The base sequence is TGCGCCAGCAGCCAAGAGGACGGGCAGGGGGCAGGAGGCTACACCTTC.